The next 17 T cell receptor beta chains were all read from a single sample in a study of blood T cell repertoires in COVID-19. TCRdb keeps only in-frame clones here, not all; method: immunoSEQ multiplex PCR. The top ten hold around 1.8% of the sample, which has 200,000 to 300,000 clones, approximately 82% seen once. Sequencing was carried out using peripheral blood. Every receptor here comes from a woman aged 80 or over with acute or convalescent COVID-19.

The chain has TRBV12-3 or TRBV12-4 and TRBJ2-7; possible D gene TRBD1, 5 bases. Trimming removed 6 bases from V and 4 bases from J, with 13 bases in between. The CDR3 is made up of 13 amino acids. In DNA, the CDR3 is TGTGCCAGCAGCCCAGGGTTGGTATACGAGCAGTACTTC. This translates into CASSPGLVYEQYF.

The chain links TRBV11-2 to TRBJ1-1; D possibly corresponds to TRBD1 (6 bases). The CDR3 runs 13 residues. Germline CDR1 and CDR2: SGHAT and FQNNGV. The V and J ends lost 4 bases and 2 bases respectively, with 8 bases between them. The CDR3 DNA follows: TGTGCCAGCAGCTCAGGGGTCAACACTGAAGCTTTCTTT. Residues: CASSSGVNTEAFF. The whole variable domain, remainder taken from reference TRBV11-2 and TRBJ1-1, is EAGVAQSPRYKIIEKRQSVAFWCNPISGHATLYWYQQILGQGPKLLIQFQNNGVVDDSQLPKDRFSAERLKGVDSTLKIQPAKLEDSAVYLCASSSGVNTEAFFGQGTRLTVV.

This clone was seen once. The V call is TRBV2, the J call TRBJ1-5, with D possibly matching TRBD1 (5 bases). The CDR3 is 14 residues long. Germline-derived CDR1 and CDR2 are SNHLY and FYNNEI. V lost 7 bases and J lost 3, with 13 bases in between. The CDR3 sequence is CASTIGGVNQPQHF. CDR3 nucleotides: TGTGCCAGCACCATCGGGGGGGTCAATCAGCCCCAGCATTTT. The full variable domain, its missing parts supplied by reference TRBV2 and TRBJ1-5, is EPEVTQTPSHQVTQMGQEVILRCVPISNHLYFYWYRQILGQKVEFLVSFYNNEISEKSEIFDDQFSVERPDGSNFTLKIRSTKLEDSAMYFCASTIGGVNQPQHFGDGTRLSIL.

Regarding this clone: The same CDR3 arises from other DNA sequences in this sample as well. The rearrangement links TRBV18 to TRBJ2-7; no clear D gene. Trimming shortened V by 3 bases and J by 2 bases, and 5 bases separated the two germline ends. CDR3 length: 12 residues. The germline V gene encodes CDR1 KGHSH and CDR2 LQKENI. This CDR3 reads CASSPGTYEQYF. The DNA for the CDR3 is TGTGCCAGCTCACCGGGCACCTACGAGCAGTACTTC.

V is TRBV19 and J is TRBJ1-1, with TRBD1 matching 8 bases. V was pared by 7 bases and J by 11 bases, with 21 bases of the junction left unmatched. The CDR3 covers 16 residues. Germline V CDR1 and CDR2: LNHDA, SQIVND (reference sequence). As DNA, the CDR3 is TGTGCCAGTAAGGCTGACAGGGGACAAGGGTTGGAGTGGGCTTTCTTT. It specifies CASKADRGQGLEWAFF. The full variable domain, rest sourced from reference TRBV19 and TRBJ1-1, is DGGITQSPKYLFRKEGQNVTLSCEQNLNHDAMYWYRQDPGQGLRLIYYSQIVNDFQKGDIAEGYSVSREKKESFPLTVTSAQKNPTAFYLCASKADRGQGLEWAFFGQGTRLTVV.

V usage is TRBV28 and J usage is TRBJ1-2; unclear D gene. The length of the CDR3 is 16 residues. The germline CDR1 and CDR2 sequences are MDHEN and SYDVKM. V lost 4 bases, J lost 3 bases, and 18 bases lay in between. CDR3 sequence (DNA): TGTGCCAGCAGTTCCCCCCCCGGCGGCCTTGACTATGGCTACACCTTC. Encoded protein: CASSSPPGGLDYGYTF.

The CDR3, as DNA: TGCGCCAGCAGCCCGGTGAGAGCAGGGATCGCTCTAGCGGCCCAGTACTTC. Translation: CASSPVRAGIALAAQYF. This chain joins TRBV4-1 and TRBJ2-5; 7 bases fit TRBD2. The CDR3 contains 17 residues. CDR1 MGHRA and CDR2 YSYEKL come from the germline V gene. With V trimmed by 4 bases and J by 9 bases, 20 bases remained unmatched.

The gene calls are TRBV5-1 and TRBJ2-5, with 7 bases fitting TRBD2. CDR1 SGHRS and CDR2 YFSETQ come from the germline V gene. The trim removed 7 bases at V and 1 base at J, leaving 4 bases unmatched. The CDR3 totals 13 residues. The CDR3 loop is CASGRAAQETQYF. In nucleotides, the CDR3 is TGCGCCAGCGGGAGGGCGGCCCAAGAGACCCAGTACTTC.

The chain combines TRBV5-8 with TRBJ1-4, with a possible D match to TRBD1 (5 bases). The V end was cut by 3 bases, the J end by 6 bases, with 15 bases between. The germline V gene encodes CDR1 SGHTS and CDR2 YDEGEE. The CDR3 has 15 residues. Here the CDR3 reads CASSSQGRVYEKLFF. In DNA, the CDR3 is TGTGCCAGCAGCTCCCAGGGCCGGGTGTATGAAAAACTGTTTTTT.

This chain links TRBV7-9 with TRBJ1-4; 9 bases line up with TRBD1. The CDR3 runs 17 residues. The J segment lost 2 bases and the V segment lost 1 base, leaving 5 bases of the junction unmatched. Germline lookup yields CDR1 SEHNR and CDR2 FQNEAQ (reference sequence). The CDR3 bases are TGTGCCAGCAGCTTAGTTGGGACAGGGTACACTAATGAAAAACTGTTTTTT. It encodes CASSLVGTGYTNEKLFF.

This clone showed up just a few times. The chain has TRBV7-9 and TRBJ2-1; unclear D gene. Germline V gives CDR1 SEHNR, CDR2 FQNEAQ (reference sequence). The CDR3 has 13 residues. V shed 2 bases and J shed 5 bases, with 7 bases lying between them. The CDR3 spells CASSLSLHNEQFF. In DNA, the CDR3 is TGTGCCAGCAGCTTAAGCCTCCACAATGAGCAGTTCTTC.

Only a few counts were recorded for this clone. This CDR3 reads CASGRGADTIYF. Here the CDR3 DNA reads TGTGCTAGTGGCAGGGGGGCTGACACCATATATTTT. The gene calls are TRBV12-5 and TRBJ1-3, with 7 positions matching TRBD1. This CDR3 is 12 amino acids long. V trimming: 6 bases; J trimming: 8 bases; junction bases outside the gene matches: 4. Germline V gene sequence: CDR1 LGHNT, CDR2 FRNRAP.

The chain employs TRBV5-1 and TRBJ2-1, with D unclear. Trimming left V 4 bases short and J 6 bases short, with 14 bases between. Germline V gene sequence: CDR1 SGHRS, CDR2 YFSETQ. The CDR3 is made up of 14 amino acids. CDR3 coding DNA: TGCGCCAGCAGCCCTGGCGGAGATAGCAATGAGCAGTTCTTC. Its translation: CASSPGGDSNEQFF.

The chain recombines TRBV19 with TRBJ2-3; 7 bases are shared with TRBD2. The CDR3 covers 14 residues. Germline CDR1 and CDR2: LNHDA and SQIVND (reference sequence). With V trimmed by 5 bases and J by 0 bases, 2 bases remained unmatched. The CDR3 nucleotides read TGTGCCAGTAGTTCAGCGGGAAGCACAGATACGCAGTATTTT. Translated: CASSSAGSTDTQYF.

The chain employs TRBV24-1 and TRBJ2-7; 12 bases map to TRBD2. From germline, CDR1 is KGHDR and CDR2 SFDVKD. There are 15 residues in the CDR3. V shed 4 bases and J 2 bases; nucleotides not matched to a gene: 2. CDR3 DNA: TGTGCCACCAGTGAAACTAGCGGGGGGACCTACGAGCAGTACTTC. Translation gives CATSETSGGTYEQYF.

This clone was seen only a few times. The chain recombines TRBV18 with TRBJ1-6; 9 bases match TRBD1. Germline-derived CDR1 and CDR2 are KGHSH and LQKENI. V shed 2 bases, J shed 10 bases, and the junction held 6 bases outside the gene matches. The CDR3 length is 15 residues. Here the CDR3 DNA reads TGTGCCAGCTCACCAGCGGGACAGGGATCATCACCCCTCCACTTT. Its protein is CASSPAGQGSSPLHF. The complete variable domain, with remaining parts taken from reference TRBV18 and TRBJ1-6, reads NAGVMQNPRHLVRRRGQEARLRCSPMKGHSHVYWYRQLPEEGLKFMVYLQKENIIDESGMPKERFSAEFPKEGPSILRIQQVVRGDSAAYFCASSPAGQGSSPLHFGNGTRLTVT.

This chain uses TRBV7-3 with TRBJ1-5, with D unclear. The germline V and J ends were trimmed by 0 bases and 3 bases, with 3 bases remaining between them. Germline values: CDR1 SGHTA, CDR2 FQGTGA. CDR3 size: 13 residues. The CDR3 DNA is TGTGCCAGCAGCTTAACCTCCAATCAGCCCCAGCATTTT. The encoded protein is CASSLTSNQPQHF.